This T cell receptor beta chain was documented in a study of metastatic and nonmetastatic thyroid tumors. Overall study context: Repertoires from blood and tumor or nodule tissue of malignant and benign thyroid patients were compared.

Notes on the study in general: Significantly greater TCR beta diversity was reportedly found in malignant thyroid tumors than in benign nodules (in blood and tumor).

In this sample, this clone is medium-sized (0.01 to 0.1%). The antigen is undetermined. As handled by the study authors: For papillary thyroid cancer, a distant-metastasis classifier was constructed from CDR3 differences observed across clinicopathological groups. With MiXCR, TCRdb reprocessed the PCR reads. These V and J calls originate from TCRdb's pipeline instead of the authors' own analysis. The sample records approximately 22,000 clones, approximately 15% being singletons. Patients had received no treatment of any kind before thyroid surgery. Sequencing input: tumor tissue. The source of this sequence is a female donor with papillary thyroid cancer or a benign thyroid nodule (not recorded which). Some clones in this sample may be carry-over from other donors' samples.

As DNA, the CDR3 is TGTGCCAGCAGTGGGGTTGGGCAGATGTCTGGAAACACCATATATTTT. Translation gives CASSGVGQMSGNTIYF. This rearrangement joins TRBV6-1 to TRBJ1-3; D is undetermined. V shed 4 bases and J shed 1 base, with 14 bases lying between them. Germline loops: CDR1 MNHNS, CDR2 SASEGT. The CDR3 loop spans 16 amino acids.